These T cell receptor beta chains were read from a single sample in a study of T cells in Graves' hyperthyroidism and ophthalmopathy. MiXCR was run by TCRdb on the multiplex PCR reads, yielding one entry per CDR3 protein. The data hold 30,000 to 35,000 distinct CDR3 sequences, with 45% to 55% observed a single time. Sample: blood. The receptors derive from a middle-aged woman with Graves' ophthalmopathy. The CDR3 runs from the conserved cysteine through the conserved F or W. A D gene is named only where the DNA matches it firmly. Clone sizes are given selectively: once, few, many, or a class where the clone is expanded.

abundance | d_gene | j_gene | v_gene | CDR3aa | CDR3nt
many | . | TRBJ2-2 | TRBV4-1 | CASSPSGTGAGELFF | TGCGCCAGCAGCCCTTCCGGGACGGGGGCCGGGGAGCTGTTTTTT
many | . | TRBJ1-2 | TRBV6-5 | CASSNQGYGYTF | TGTGCCAGCAGCAACCAGGGGTATGGCTACACCTTC
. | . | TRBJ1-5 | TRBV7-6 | CASSLGETQYFGQPQHF | .
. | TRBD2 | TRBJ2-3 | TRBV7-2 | CASSTGPAGYTDTQYF | TGTGCCAGCAGCACCGGACCAGCGGGGTACACAGATACGCAGTACTTT
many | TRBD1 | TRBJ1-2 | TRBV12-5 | CASGRGQGGYGYTF | TGTGCTAGTGGACGGGGACAGGGGGGCTATGGCTACACCTTC
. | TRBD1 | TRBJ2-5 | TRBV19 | CASRQDRGSETQYF | TGTGCCAGTAGACAAGACAGGGGATCGGAGACCCAGTACTTC
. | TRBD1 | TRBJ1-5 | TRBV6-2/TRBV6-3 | CAIREAGGAETQHF | TGTGCCATCCGAGAGGCAGGGGGCGCAGAGACCCAGCATTTT
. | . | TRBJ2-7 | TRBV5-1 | CASRRGEGHEQYF | TGCGCCAGCAGGAGGGGCGAGGGCCACGAGCAGTACTTC
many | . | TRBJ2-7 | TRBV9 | CASSVGPETYEQYF | TGTGCCAGCAGCGTAGGGCCGGAGACTTACGAGCAGTACTTC
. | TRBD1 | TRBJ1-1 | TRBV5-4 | CANSLGSQGNTEAFF | TGTGCCAACAGCTTAGGATCACAGGGGAACACGGAAGCTTTCTTT
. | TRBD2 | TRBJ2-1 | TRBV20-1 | CSARATGLAGGYEQFF | TGCAGTGCTAGGGCAACTGGACTAGCGGGGGGCTATGAGCAGTTCTTC
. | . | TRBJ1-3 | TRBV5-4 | CASSFRRNTIYF | TGTGCCAGCAGCTTTCGTAGAAACACCATATATTTT
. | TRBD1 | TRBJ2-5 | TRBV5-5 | CASSTPGTGGTQYF | TGTGCCAGCAGCACGCCCGGGACAGGGGGAACCCAGTACTTC
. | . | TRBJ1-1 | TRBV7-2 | CASSLVTEFDGTEAFF | TGTGCCAGCAGCTTAGTAACAGAATTCGATGGCACTGAAGCTTTCTTT
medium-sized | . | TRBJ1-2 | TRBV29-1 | CSVRDRPFDNYGYTF | TGCAGCGTTCGCGATCGTCCCTTTGACAACTATGGCTACACCTTC
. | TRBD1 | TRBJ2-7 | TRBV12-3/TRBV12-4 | CASSPEDRGINYEQYF | TGTGCCAGCAGTCCCGAGGACAGGGGGATCAACTACGAGCAGTACTTC
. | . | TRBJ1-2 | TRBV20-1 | CSGADHGGAGYTF | TGCAGTGGGGCAGATCACGGCGGCGCAGGCTACACCTTC
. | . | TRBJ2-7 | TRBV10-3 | CAISHSSRVGYEQYF | TGTGCCATCAGTCACTCGTCGCGGGTCGGTTACGAGCAGTACTTC
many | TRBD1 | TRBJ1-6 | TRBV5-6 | CASSFRDRYNSPLHF | TGTGCCAGCAGCTTCCGGGACAGATATAATTCACCCCTCCACTTT
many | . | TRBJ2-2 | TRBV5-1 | CASSLSGYNTGELFF | TGCGCCAGCAGCTTGAGCGGATATAACACCGGGGAGCTGTTTTTT
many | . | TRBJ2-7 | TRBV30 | CACGLHEGEQYF | TGTGCCTGCGGACTCCATGAGGGCGAGCAGTACTTC
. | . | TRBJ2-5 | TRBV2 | CASSKPGAQETQYF | TGTGCCAGCAGTAAACCAGGGGCACAAGAGACCCAGTACTTC
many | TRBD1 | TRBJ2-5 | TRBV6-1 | CASSEGRHRGRETQYF | TGTGCCAGCAGTGAAGGTCGACACAGGGGCAGGGAGACCCAGTACTTC
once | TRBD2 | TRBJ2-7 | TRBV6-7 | CASTGGDEQYF | TGTGCCAGTACCGGGGGGGACGAGCAGTACTTC
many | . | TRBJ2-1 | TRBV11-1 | CASSSGQINEQFF | TGTGCCAGCAGCAGCGGACAAATCAATGAGCAGTTCTTC
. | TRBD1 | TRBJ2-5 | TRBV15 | CATSSRDRVQETQYF | TGTGCCACCAGCTCCCGGGACAGGGTCCAAGAGACCCAGTACTTC
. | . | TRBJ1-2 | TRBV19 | CASTTQQGALDYGYTF | TGTGCCAGTACCACGCAGCAAGGGGCCTTGGACTATGGCTACACCTTC
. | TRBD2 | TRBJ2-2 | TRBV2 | CASALAVAGELFF | TGTGCCAGCGCACTAGCGGTTGCCGGGGAGCTGTTTTTT